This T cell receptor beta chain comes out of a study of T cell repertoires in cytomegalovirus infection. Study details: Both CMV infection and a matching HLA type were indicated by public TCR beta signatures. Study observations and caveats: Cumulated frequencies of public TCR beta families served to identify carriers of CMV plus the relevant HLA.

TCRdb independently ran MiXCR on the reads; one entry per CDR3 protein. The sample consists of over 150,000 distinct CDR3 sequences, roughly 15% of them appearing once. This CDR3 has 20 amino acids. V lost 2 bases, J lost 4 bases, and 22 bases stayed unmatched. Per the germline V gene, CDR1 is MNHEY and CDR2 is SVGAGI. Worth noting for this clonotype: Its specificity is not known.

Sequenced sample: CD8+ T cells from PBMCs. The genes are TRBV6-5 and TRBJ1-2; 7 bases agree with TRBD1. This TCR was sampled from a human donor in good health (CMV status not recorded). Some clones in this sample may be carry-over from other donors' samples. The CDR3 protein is CASSYTSLGVGGKDSYGYTF. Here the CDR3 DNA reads TGTGCCAGCAGTTACACGTCCCTCGGGGTAGGGGGCAAGGATTCCTATGGCTACACCTTC.